The present entry profiles one T cell receptor beta chain with its context. J lost 2 bases, V lost 5 bases, and 6 bases had no gene match. Germline V gene data show CDR1 as SGHTA and CDR2 as FQGNSA. This CDR3 has 16 amino acids. The source of the sample is a study of blood T cell repertoires in COVID-19. The assay was immunoSEQ multiplex PCR, and TCRdb's table has in-frame clones only and misses some. The data show roughly 260,000 clones, with roughly four fifths seen just once and over 3.5% held by the top ten. This receptor was taken from an older woman with acute or convalescent COVID-19. The chain uses TRBV7-2 and TRBJ1-2; TRBD1 agrees at 12 bases. Sequenced: peripheral blood. This CDR3 is CASSVTGTGGNYGYTF. The CDR3 coding sequence is TGTGCCAGCAGCGTAACCGGGACAGGGGGCAACTATGGCTACACCTTC.